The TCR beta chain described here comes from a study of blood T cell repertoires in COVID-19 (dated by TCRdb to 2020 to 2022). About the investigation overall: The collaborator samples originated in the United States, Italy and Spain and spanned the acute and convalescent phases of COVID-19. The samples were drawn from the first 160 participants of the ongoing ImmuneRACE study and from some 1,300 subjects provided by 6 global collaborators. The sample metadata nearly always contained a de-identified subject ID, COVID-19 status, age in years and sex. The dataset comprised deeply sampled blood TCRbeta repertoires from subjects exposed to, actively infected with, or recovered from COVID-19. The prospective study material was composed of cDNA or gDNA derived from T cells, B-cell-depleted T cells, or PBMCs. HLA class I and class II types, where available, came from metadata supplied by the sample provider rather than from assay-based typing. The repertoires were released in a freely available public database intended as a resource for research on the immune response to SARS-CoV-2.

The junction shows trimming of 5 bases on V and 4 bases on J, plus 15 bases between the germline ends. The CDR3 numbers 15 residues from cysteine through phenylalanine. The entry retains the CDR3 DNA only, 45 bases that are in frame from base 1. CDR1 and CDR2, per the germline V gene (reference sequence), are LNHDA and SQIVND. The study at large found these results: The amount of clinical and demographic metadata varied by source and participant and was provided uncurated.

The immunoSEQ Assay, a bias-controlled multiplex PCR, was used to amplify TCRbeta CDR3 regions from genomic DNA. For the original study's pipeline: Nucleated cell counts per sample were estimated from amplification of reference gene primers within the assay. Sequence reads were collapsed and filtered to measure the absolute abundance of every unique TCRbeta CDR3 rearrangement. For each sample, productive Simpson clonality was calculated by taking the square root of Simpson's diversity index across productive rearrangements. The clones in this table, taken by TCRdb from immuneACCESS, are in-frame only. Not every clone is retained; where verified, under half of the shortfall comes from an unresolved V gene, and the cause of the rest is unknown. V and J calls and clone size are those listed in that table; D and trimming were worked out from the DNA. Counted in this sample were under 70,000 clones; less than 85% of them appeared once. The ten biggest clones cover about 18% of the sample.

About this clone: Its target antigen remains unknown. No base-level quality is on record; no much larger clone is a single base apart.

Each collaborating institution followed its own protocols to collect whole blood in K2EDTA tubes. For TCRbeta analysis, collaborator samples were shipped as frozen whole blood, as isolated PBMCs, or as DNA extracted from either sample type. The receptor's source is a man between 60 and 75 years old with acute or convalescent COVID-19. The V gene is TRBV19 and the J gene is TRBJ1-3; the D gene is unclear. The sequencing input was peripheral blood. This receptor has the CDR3 CASSLSTAYGNTIYF. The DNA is TGTGCCAGTAGTCTATCAACAGCCTACGGAAACACCATATATTTT.